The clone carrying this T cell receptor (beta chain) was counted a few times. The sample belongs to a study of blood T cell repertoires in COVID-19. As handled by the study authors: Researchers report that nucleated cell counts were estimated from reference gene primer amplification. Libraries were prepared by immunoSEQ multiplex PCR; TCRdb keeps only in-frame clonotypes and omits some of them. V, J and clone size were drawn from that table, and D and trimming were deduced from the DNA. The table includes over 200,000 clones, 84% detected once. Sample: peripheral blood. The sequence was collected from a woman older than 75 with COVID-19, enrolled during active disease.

The CDR3 region has the DNA TGTGCCAGCAGACCGCCGACTAGCGGGAGTCTGGCCGGGGAGCTGTTTTTT. It encodes CASRPPTSGSLAGELFF. The V gene is TRBV25-1, the J gene TRBJ2-2; 12 bases agree with TRBD2. V gave up 6 bases and J gave up 6 bases; unmatched junction bases: 11. The CDR3 is 17 residues long. Looked up from germline, CDR1 is MGHDK and CDR2 is SYGVNS.